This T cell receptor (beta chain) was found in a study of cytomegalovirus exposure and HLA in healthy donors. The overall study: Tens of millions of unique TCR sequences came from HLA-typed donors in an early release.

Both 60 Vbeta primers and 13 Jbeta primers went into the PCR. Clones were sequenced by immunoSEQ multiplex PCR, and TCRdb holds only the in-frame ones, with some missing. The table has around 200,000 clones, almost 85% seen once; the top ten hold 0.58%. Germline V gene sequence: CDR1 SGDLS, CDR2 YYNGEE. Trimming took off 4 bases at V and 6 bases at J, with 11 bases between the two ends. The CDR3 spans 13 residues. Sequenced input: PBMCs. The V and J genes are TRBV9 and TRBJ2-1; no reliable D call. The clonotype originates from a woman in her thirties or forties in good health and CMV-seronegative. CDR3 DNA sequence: TGTGCCAGCAGCCCCCCCCGAGGCAATGAGCAGTTCTTC. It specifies CASSPPRGNEQFF.